The 5 T cell receptor beta chains presented below share a single source sample, sequenced in a study of T cell clusters in autoimmune cytopenias. Multiplex touch-down PCR amplified TRB using TRB-A and TRB-B pools in one tube. TCRdb reprocessed the multiplex PCR reads, keeping one entry per CDR3 protein, no DNA. The sample table includes some 7,200 distinct CDR3 sequences. TRB was amplified from approximately 250 ng of peripheral blood genomic DNA per sample. This sample also belongs to another study, concerning T cell repertoires in aging, cancer and after chemotherapy.

What was sequenced was peripheral blood. Receptor source: a human donor in good health.

This clonotype is deemed medium-sized by its frequency. The gene calls are TRBV29-1 and TRBJ2-3; TCRdb's D gene call, TRBD1, goes unchecked for lack of DNA. The germline CDR1 and CDR2 sequences are SQVTM and ANQGSEA. The CDR3 spans 14 residues. This CDR3 is CSVEGGTGADTQYF.

This clonotype is medium-sized by frequency. The chain joins TRBV7-6 to TRBJ2-5; TCRdb selects TRBD1, and the lack of DNA leaves this call unchecked. Germline V gene sequence: CDR1 SGHVS, CDR2 FNYEAQ. The CDR3 totals 16 residues. The CDR3 sequence: CASSSYRGGLGETQYF. Complete variable domain (other parts from reference TRBV7-6 and TRBJ2-5): GAGVSQSPRYKVTKRGQDVALRCDPISGHVSLYWYRQALGQGPEFLTYFNYEAQQDKSGLPNDRFSAERPEGSISTLTIQRTEQRDSAMYRCASSSYRGGLGETQYFGPGTRLLVL.

The J gene is TRBJ2-1, the V gene TRBV12-3 or TRBV12-4. The CDR3 covers 13 residues. The CDR3: CASSLDVYNEQFF.

This clonotype is classed as medium-sized by frequency. The chain carries TRBV7-2 and TRBJ2-5; TCRdb outputs TRBD1, but without DNA this stays unchecked. Germline V gene lookup returns CDR1 SGHTA and CDR2 FQGNSA. The CDR3 has 13 amino acids. The CDR3 is CASSFSGGETQYF.

This clonotype is classed as medium-sized (0.01 to 0.1%) by frequency. The chain is built from TRBV12-3 or TRBV12-4 and TRBJ2-2. The CDR3 loop spans 15 amino acids. The CDR3 sequence is CASSLSSRNTGELFF.